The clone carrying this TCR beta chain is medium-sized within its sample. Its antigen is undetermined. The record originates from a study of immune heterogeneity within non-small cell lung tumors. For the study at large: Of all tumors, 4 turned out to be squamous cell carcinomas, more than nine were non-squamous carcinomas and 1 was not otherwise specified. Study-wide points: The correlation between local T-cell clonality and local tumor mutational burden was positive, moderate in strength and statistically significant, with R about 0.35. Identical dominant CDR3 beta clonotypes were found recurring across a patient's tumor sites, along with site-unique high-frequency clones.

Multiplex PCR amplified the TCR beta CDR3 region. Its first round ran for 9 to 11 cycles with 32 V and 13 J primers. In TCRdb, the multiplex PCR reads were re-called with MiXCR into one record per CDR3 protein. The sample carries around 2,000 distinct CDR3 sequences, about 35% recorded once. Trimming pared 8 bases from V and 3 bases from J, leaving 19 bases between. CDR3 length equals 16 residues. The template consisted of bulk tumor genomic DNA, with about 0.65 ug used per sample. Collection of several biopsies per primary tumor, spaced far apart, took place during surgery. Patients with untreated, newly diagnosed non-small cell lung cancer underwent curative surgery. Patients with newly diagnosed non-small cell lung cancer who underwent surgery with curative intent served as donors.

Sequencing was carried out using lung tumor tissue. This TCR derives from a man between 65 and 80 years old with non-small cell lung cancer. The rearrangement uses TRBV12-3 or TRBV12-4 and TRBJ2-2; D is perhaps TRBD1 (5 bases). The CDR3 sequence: CASFVGASMDTGELFF. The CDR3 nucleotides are TGTGCCAGCTTTGTTGGGGCCAGCATGGACACCGGGGAGCTGTTTTTT.